This paragraph covers one T cell receptor (beta chain) sequence. This specimen belongs to a study of blood T cells in healthy people across ages. Together with a sample-barcoded 5' primer, a J-beta primer mix was included in a second PCR lasting about 7 to 12 cycles. Each cDNA molecule, via a template-switch adaptor with 12 random nucleotides, was tagged. TCRdb reprocessed the 5' RACE reads with MiXCR, giving one entry per CDR3 protein. The repertoire has about 1.1 million distinct CDR3 sequences, under 40% of them found once; the top ten carry roughly 14%. Germline loops: CDR1 SNHLY, CDR2 FYNNEI. Trimming took 3 bases from V and 3 from J; bases not matched to a gene: 11. The CDR3 is 17 residues long.

The rearrangement links TRBV2 to TRBJ1-5; the match to TRBD1 covers 7 bases. The source material was blood. The clonotype originates from a man younger than 30 in good health. The CDR3 sequence is CASSDIWLGQVNQPQHF. CDR3 coding DNA: TGTGCCAGCAGTGATATTTGGCTCGGACAGGTCAATCAGCCCCAGCATTTT.